The 12 T cell receptor beta chains listed next were all sequenced from one sample in a study of blood T cell repertoires in COVID-19. Clones were read by immunoSEQ multiplex PCR, and TCRdb kept only the in-frame ones, dropping some. The repertoire holds about 280,000 clones, with roughly 88% as singletons. Sample: peripheral blood. The receptors shown here come from a man in his late teens or twenties with active or convalescent COVID-19.

V usage is TRBV5-6 and J usage is TRBJ1-1; 8 bases are shared with TRBD1. The CDR3 consists of 14 residues. V gave up 0 bases and J gave up 7 bases; unmatched junction bases: 5. The germline V gene encodes CDR1 SGHDT and CDR2 YYEEEE. The CDR3 nucleotides read TGTGCCAGCAGCTTGGGACAGGGGCCCTTTGAAGCTTTCTTT. Its translation is CASSLGQGPFEAFF.

The chain employs TRBV9 and TRBJ2-1; 14 positions match TRBD2. The CDR3 loop spans 20 amino acids. Germline V lookup: CDR1 SGDLS, CDR2 YYNGEE. The V segment lost 4 bases and the J segment 0 bases; nucleotides outside the gene matches: 12. The CDR3 coding sequence is TGTGCCAGCAGCTCCTCGACTAGCGGGGGGGTCTTAAGCTCCTACAATGAGCAGTTCTTC. Translated, it gives CASSSSTSGGVLSSYNEQFF. The variable domain in full, with the rest retrieved from reference TRBV9 and TRBJ2-1, is DSGVTQTPKHLITATGQRVTLRCSPRSGDLSVYWYQQSLDQGLQFLIQYYNGEERAKGNILERFSAQQFPDLHSELNLSSLELGDSALYFCASSSSTSGGVLSSYNEQFFGPGTRLTVL.

Of note for this clone: Other DNA sequences in this sample translate to the same CDR3. The chain joins TRBV9 to TRBJ2-3; D may be TRBD2 (6 bases). CDR1 is SGDLS, CDR2 YYNGEE, per germline. This CDR3 has 13 amino acids. Trimming took off 3 bases at V and 1 base at J, with 6 bases between the two ends. The CDR3 region has the DNA TGTGCCAGCAGCGGCGGGGGCACAGATACGCAGTATTTT. Translating gives CASSGGGTDTQYF.

This clone was picked up one time. The gene calls are TRBV7-2 and TRBJ1-1, with no clear D. The germline CDR1 and CDR2 sequences are SGHTA and FQGNSA. Trimming shortened V by 5 bases and J by 1 base, and 8 bases separated the two germline ends. This CDR3 has 13 residues. CDR3 loop: CASSRPGNTEAFF. The CDR3, as DNA: TGTGCCAGCAGCCGCCCAGGGAACACTGAAGCTTTCTTT. The full variable domain, its missing parts supplied by reference TRBV7-2 and TRBJ1-1, is GAGVSQSPSNKVTEKGKDVELRCDPISGHTALYWYRQSLGQGLEFLIYFQGNSAPDKSGLPSDRFSAERTGGSVSTLTIQRTQQEDSAVYLCASSRPGNTEAFFGQGTRLTVV.

This clone was counted a single time. The chain uses TRBV12-5 and TRBJ2-3, with D unresolved. In germline, CDR1 is LGHNT, CDR2 FRNRAP. The CDR3 spans 14 residues. The ends were cut back, 1 base at V and 2 bases at J, with 7 bases in the middle. CDR3 DNA sequence: TGTGCTAGTGGTTTGGACAGCCACACAGATACGCAGTATTTT. Translation gives CASGLDSHTDTQYF.

The sample holds one count of this clone. The rearrangement links TRBV7-8 to TRBJ1-4, with TRBD1 matching over 7 bases. The CDR3 runs to 15 residues. CDR1 and CDR2 (germline): SGHVS, FQNEAQ. V shed 3 bases, J shed 7 bases, and the junction held 8 bases outside the gene matches. The CDR3, as DNA: TGTGCCAGCAGCTTGAGGACAGGCAAGGGTGAAAAACTGTTTTTT. Its protein product is CASSLRTGKGEKLFF.

V and J are TRBV20-1 and TRBJ2-2; D gene ambiguous. The length of the CDR3 is 11 residues. V was cut by 6 bases and J by 6 bases, with 8 bases left in between. The germline gives CDR1 DFQATT, CDR2 SNEGSKA (reference sequence). CDR3 nucleotides: TGCAGTGCCGGTAGAGCCGGGGAGCTGTTTTTT. It yields the protein CSAGRAGELFF.

The V and J genes are TRBV10-3 and TRBJ1-3; 8 bases are shared with TRBD1. The CDR3 runs to 14 residues. V lost 5 bases to trimming and J lost 4 bases; unmatched junction nucleotides: 4. Looked up from germline, CDR1 is ENHRY and CDR2 is SYGVKD. The CDR3 region is CAISPTGAGNTIYF. CDR3 DNA sequence: TGTGCCATCAGTCCGACAGGGGCCGGAAACACCATATATTTT.

V is TRBV7-2 and J is TRBJ1-1; 7 bases are a match to TRBD1. CDR3 length: 14 amino acids. Germline loops: CDR1 SGHTA, CDR2 FQGNSA. V lost 4 bases, J lost 9 bases, and 11 bases stayed unmatched. DNA for the CDR3: TGTGCCAGCAGCTCACCCCAGGGGGGCAGGAAAGCTTTCTTT. Protein product: CASSSPQGGRKAFF.

V usage is TRBV9 and J usage is TRBJ2-5; 10 bases match TRBD1. Germline CDR1 is SGDLS and CDR2 is YYNGEE. The CDR3 extends over 15 amino acids. V lost 3 bases to trimming and J lost 5 bases; unmatched junction nucleotides: 7. The DNA for the CDR3 is TGTGCCAGCAGCGCCAGACAGGGGGCCGGGGAGACCCAGTACTTC. Its protein product is CASSARQGAGETQYF.

This clone was seen just once. CDR3 protein: CASSRPFDRRNEQFF. The DNA of the CDR3 is TGTGCCAGTAGTAGGCCCTTCGACAGGAGGAATGAGCAGTTCTTC. The chain has TRBV19 and TRBJ2-1; tentatively, D is TRBD1 (6 bases). This CDR3 has 15 amino acids. With 4 bases removed from V and 7 bases from J, the gap between germline ends came to 17 bases. In germline, CDR1 is LNHDA, CDR2 SQIVND (reference sequence).

V and J are TRBV7-9 and TRBJ1-3; tentatively, D is TRBD1 (5 bases). CDR3 length: 16 amino acids. The V and J ends lost 1 base and 0 bases respectively, with 10 bases between them. Germline lookup yields CDR1 SEHNR and CDR2 FQNEAQ (reference sequence). The CDR3 loop is CASSLEAGRSGNTIYF. The DNA for the CDR3 is TGTGCCAGCAGCTTAGAGGCAGGGCGCTCTGGAAACACCATATATTTT.